The rows below give T cell receptor beta chains drawn from one sample of a study of T cells in Graves' hyperthyroidism and ophthalmopathy. TCRdb recomputed calls from the multiplex PCR reads with MiXCR, one row per CDR3 protein. The sample yields about 320,000 distinct CDR3 sequences, roughly 17% seen once. Sequenced: blood. These receptors came from a man aged 25 to 40 with Graves' hyperthyroidism. CDR3s include the opening cysteine and the closing phenylalanine or tryptophan. D genes are given only for firm matches. Clone size is not always given. Where it is, it says once, few, many or a class for expanded clones.

CASSPTVDGLGQYF,TGTGCCAGCTCACCAACGGTTGACGGGTTAGGGCAGTACTTC,-,TRBV18,TRBJ2-7,-
CASSPPGQASGNTIYF,TGTGCCAGCAGTCCTCCCGGACAGGCCTCTGGAAACACCATATATTTT,TRBD1,TRBV11-3,TRBJ1-3,-
CASSLMRELPDTQYF,TGTGCCAGCAGTTTAATGCGGGAGCTTCCAGATACGCAGTATTTT,TRBD2,TRBV27,TRBJ2-3,many
CASSVGGQVGETQYF,TGTGCCAGCAGCGTGGGAGGGCAGGTCGGTGAGACCCAGTACTTC,TRBD2,TRBV9,TRBJ2-5,many
CASSQTSGTYNEQFF,TGCGCCAGCAGTCAGACTAGCGGAACTTACAATGAGCAGTTCTTC,TRBD2,TRBV5-1,TRBJ2-1,-
CASRSGHEKLFF,TGTGCCAGCAGGTCGGGGCATGAAAAACTGTTTTTT,-,TRBV25-1,TRBJ1-4,-
CSASSGTSGTDEQFF,TGCAGTGCTAGTTCGGGGACTAGCGGGACCGATGAGCAGTTCTTC,TRBD2,TRBV20-1,TRBJ2-1,many
CASSIKGNTGELFF,TGTGCCAGCAGCATAAAGGGTAACACCGGGGAGCTGTTTTTT,-,TRBV11-3,TRBJ2-2,few
CASRGKPNPTDTQYF,TGCGCCAGCAGAGGGAAGCCTAACCCCACAGATACGCAGTATTTT,-,TRBV5-1,TRBJ2-3,many
CASINGTRGSGEQYF,TGTGCCAGCATAAACGGGACTAGGGGATCCGGCGAGCAGTACTTC,TRBD2,TRBV2,TRBJ2-7,-
CSVETSGKSGELFF,TGCAGCGTTGAGACTAGCGGGAAATCCGGGGAGCTGTTTTTT,TRBD2,TRBV29-1,TRBJ2-2,many
CASSFQTNTEAFF,TGTGCCAGCTCATTCCAGACGAACACTGAAGCTTTCTTT,-,TRBV18,TRBJ1-1,-
CASSHRGGAAETQYF,TGTGCCAGCAGCCACCGAGGGGGGGCGGCGGAGACCCAGTACTTC,-,TRBV3-1,TRBJ2-5,many
CASSPLAKTSAYEQYF,TGCGCCAGCAGCCCCCTGGCCAAGACTAGCGCCTACGAGCAGTACTTC,TRBD2,TRBV4-1,TRBJ2-7,few
CASSQFPRVGLTNEKLFF,TGCGCCAGCAGCCAATTTCCGAGGGTGGGGCTCACTAATGAAAAACTGTTTTTT,-,TRBV4-1,TRBJ1-4,few
CASSPMDGTGYTEAFF,TGTGCCAGCAGTCCTATGGACGGGACAGGGTACACTGAAGCTTTCTTT,TRBD1,TRBV28,TRBJ1-1,once
CASSGGTGGSPLHF,TGTGCCAGCAGTGGCGGGACAGGGGGATCACCCCTCCACTTT,TRBD1,TRBV6-1,TRBJ1-6,few
CASSQDSASETQYF,TGTGCCAGCAGCCAAGATTCAGCTTCGGAGACCCAGTACTTC,-,TRBV3-1,TRBJ2-5,few
CASSYSGRARDEQYF,TGTGCCAGCAGTTATAGCGGGAGGGCTAGAGACGAGCAGTACTTC,TRBD2,TRBV12-3/TRBV12-4,TRBJ2-7,-
CASSRRVVGTDTQYF,TGTGCCAGCAGCCGGAGGGTGGTCGGAACAGATACGCAGTATTTT,-,TRBV5-6,TRBJ2-3,-
CALGLANEQFF,TGTGCCCTCGGACTAGCGAATGAGCAGTTCTTC,TRBD2,TRBV30,TRBJ2-1,-
CASSETRGQSYEQYF,TGTGCCAGCAGTGAGACCCGGGGACAGTCTTACGAGCAGTACTTC,TRBD1,TRBV25-1,TRBJ2-7,few
CAFRQRFLEAFF,TGTGCCTTCCGACAAAGGTTCCTTGAAGCTTTCTTT,-,TRBV10-3,TRBJ1-1,many
CASSLGETLRYGYTF,TGTGCCAGCAGTTTAGGGGAGACGCTGCGGTATGGCTACACCTTC,-,TRBV28,TRBJ1-2,many
CAGSLRGKHDINEKLFF,TGTGCCGGCAGCTTAAGAGGGAAACACGACATCAATGAAAAACTGTTTTTT,-,TRBV7-2,TRBJ1-4,-
CASSTGTGGKTGELFF,TGCGCCAGCAGCACCGGGACAGGGGGCAAAACCGGGGAGCTGTTTTTT,TRBD1,TRBV5-1,TRBJ2-2,many
CAHARRQNSPLHF,TGTGCCCATGCACGGAGACAGAATTCACCCCTCCACTTT,-,TRBV30,TRBJ1-6,many
CATKGGPPLGVGELFF,TGTGCCACAAAAGGTGGCCCCCCACTTGGTGTCGGGGAGCTGTTTTTT,-,TRBV7-8,TRBJ2-2,few
CASKVGQAYDEQFF,TGTGCCAGCAAAGTAGGACAGGCCTATGATGAGCAGTTCTTC,TRBD1,TRBV6-1,TRBJ2-1,-
CSVGTGSNYGYTF,TGCAGCGTTGGGACAGGCTCTAACTATGGCTACACCTTC,TRBD1,TRBV29-1,TRBJ1-2,-
CASSQTGSYEQYF,TGCGCCAGCAGCCAAACAGGTTCCTACGAGCAGTACTTC,-,TRBV5-1,TRBJ2-7,-
CASSLLSGTEAYEQYF,TGTGCCAGCAGCCTCCTTTCCGGGACAGAAGCCTACGAGCAGTACTTC,TRBD1,TRBV11-3,TRBJ2-7,many
CASSEVRETGDNQPQHF,TGTGCCAGCAGTGAAGTCCGGGAGACCGGGGACAATCAGCCCCAGCATTTT,-,TRBV6-1,TRBJ1-5,few
CASSPTGRGQPQHF,TGCGCCAGCAGCCCGACAGGGCGAGGGCAGCCCCAGCATTTT,TRBD1,TRBV5-1,TRBJ1-5,many
CASSLNSPSGSTDTQYF,TGTGCCAGCAGCTTAAATTCTCCTAGCGGGTCCACAGATACGCAGTATTTT,TRBD2,TRBV7-3,TRBJ2-3,many
CASSLSPSQISGNTIYF,TGTGCCAGCAGTTTATCTCCATCGCAGATCTCTGGAAACACCATATATTTT,-,TRBV28,TRBJ1-3,many
CASMGGTNEKLFF,TGTGCCAGCATGGGGGGAACTAATGAAAAACTGTTTTTT,-,TRBV28,TRBJ1-4,-
CSVEDGISYEQYF,TGCAGCGTTGAAGATGGTATCTCCTACGAGCAGTACTTC,-,TRBV29-1,TRBJ2-7,few
CASSLAGQGETQYF,TGTGCCAGCAGCTTAGCCGGGCAGGGGGAGACCCAGTACTTC,-,TRBV7-9,TRBJ2-5,many
CASSRTDYEQYF,TGTGCCAGCAGTAGGACGGATTACGAGCAGTACTTC,-,TRBV12-3/TRBV12-4,TRBJ2-7,few
CAWSADSLLNSPLHF,TGTGCCTGGAGTGCCGACAGTCTACTTAATTCACCCCTCCACTTT,-,TRBV30,TRBJ1-6,few
CSARGGVREQYF,TGCAGTGCTAGGGGGGGAGTCAGAGAGCAGTACTTC,-,TRBV20-1,TRBJ2-7,few
CASSETLRNTIYF,TGTGCCAGCAGTGAAACACTCCGGAACACCATATATTTT,-,TRBV6-1,TRBJ1-3,-
CASRTGVRTEAFF,TGTGCCAGCAGGACAGGGGTACGCACTGAAGCTTTCTTT,TRBD1,TRBV28,TRBJ1-1,many
CASGQTGSGANVLTF,TGTGCCAGCGGCCAGACAGGGTCTGGGGCCAACGTCCTGACTTTC,TRBD1,TRBV12-3/TRBV12-4,TRBJ2-6,many